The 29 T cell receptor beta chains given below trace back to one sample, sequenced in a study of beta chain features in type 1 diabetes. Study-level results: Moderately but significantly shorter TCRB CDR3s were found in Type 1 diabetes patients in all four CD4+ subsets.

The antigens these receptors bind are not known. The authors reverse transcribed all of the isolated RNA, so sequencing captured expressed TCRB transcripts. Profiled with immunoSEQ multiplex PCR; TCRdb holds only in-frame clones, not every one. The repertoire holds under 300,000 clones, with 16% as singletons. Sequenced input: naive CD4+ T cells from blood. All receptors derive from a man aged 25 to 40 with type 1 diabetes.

CDR3 loop: CASSSQQAGYEQYF. CDR3 DNA: TGTGCCAGCAGTTCTCAACAGGCCGGGTACGAGCAGTACTTC. The J gene is TRBJ2-7, the V gene TRBV7-9, with a possible D match to TRBD1 (5 bases). CDR1 is SEHNR and CDR2 is FQNEAQ in the germline V gene (reference sequence). The V and J ends lost 6 bases and 4 bases respectively, with 16 bases between them. The CDR3 totals 14 residues.

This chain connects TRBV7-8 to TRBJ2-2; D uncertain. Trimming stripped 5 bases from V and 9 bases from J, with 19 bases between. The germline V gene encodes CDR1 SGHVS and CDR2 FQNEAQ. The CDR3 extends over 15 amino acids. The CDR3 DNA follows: TGTGCCAGCAGCCCCTTAGAAGAAATCCGAAGGGAGCTGTTTTTT. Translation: CASSPLEEIRRELFF.

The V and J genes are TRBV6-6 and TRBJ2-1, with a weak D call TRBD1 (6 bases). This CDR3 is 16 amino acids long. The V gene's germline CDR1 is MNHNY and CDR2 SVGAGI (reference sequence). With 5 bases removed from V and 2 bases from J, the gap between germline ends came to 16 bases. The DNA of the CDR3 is TGTGCCAGCAGTCGAATGTACAGGGAACCCTACAATGAGCAGTTCTTC. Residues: CASSRMYREPYNEQFF.

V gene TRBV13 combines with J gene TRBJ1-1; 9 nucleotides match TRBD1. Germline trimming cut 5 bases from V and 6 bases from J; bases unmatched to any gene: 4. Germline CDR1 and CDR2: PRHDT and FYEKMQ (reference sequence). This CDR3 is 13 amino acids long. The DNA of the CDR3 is TGTGCCAGCAGCCGGGACAGGGCTCCTGAAGCTTTCTTT. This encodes CASSRDRAPEAFF.

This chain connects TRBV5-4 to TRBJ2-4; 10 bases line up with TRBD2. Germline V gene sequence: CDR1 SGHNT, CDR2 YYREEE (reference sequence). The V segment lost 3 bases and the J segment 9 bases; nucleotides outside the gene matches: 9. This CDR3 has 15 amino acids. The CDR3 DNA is TGTGCCAGCAGCTCCCAGCGGGAGGGCCGAATCATTCAGTACTTC. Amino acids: CASSSQREGRIIQYF. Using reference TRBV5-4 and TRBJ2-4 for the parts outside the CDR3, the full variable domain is ETGVTQSPTHLIKTRGQQVTLRCSSQSGHNTVSWYQQALGQGPQFIFQYYREEENGRGNFPPRFSGLQFPNYSSELNVNALELDDSALYLCASSSQREGRIIQYFGAGTRLSVL.

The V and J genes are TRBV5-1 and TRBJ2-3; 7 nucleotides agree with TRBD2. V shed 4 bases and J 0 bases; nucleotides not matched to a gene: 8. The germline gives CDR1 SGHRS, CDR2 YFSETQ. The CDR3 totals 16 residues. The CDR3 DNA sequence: TGCGCCAGCAGCCAAACTGCGGGAGTGAGCACAGATACGCAGTATTTT. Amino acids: CASSQTAGVSTDTQYF. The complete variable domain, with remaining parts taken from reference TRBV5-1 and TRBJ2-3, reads KAGVTQTPRYLIKTRGQQVTLSCSPISGHRSVSWYQQTPGQGLQFLFEYFSETQRNKGNFPGRFSGRQFSNSRSEMNVSTLELGDSALYLCASSQTAGVSTDTQYFGPGTRLTVL.

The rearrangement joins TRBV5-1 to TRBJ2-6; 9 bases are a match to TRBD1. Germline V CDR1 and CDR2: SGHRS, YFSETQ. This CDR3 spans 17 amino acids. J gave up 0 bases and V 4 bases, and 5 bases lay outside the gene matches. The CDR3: CASSGGQGTSGANVLTF. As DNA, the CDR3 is TGCGCCAGCAGCGGCGGACAGGGGACCTCTGGGGCCAACGTCCTGACTTTC.

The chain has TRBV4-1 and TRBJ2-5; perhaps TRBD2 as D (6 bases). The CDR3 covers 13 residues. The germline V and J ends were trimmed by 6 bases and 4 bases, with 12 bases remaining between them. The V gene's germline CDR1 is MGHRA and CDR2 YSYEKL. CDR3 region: CASRAGFRETQYF. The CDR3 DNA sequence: TGCGCCAGCAGGGCGGGGTTCAGAGAGACCCAGTACTTC.

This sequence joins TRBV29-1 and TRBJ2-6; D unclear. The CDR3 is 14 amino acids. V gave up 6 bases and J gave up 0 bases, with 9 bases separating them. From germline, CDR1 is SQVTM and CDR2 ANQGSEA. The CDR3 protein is CSVVQSSGANVLTF. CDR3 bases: TGCAGCGTGGTACAGAGCTCTGGGGCCAACGTCCTGACTTTC.

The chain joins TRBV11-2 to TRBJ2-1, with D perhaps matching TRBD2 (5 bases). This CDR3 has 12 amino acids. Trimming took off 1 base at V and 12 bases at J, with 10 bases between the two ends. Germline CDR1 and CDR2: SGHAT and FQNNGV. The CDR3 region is CASSLAWTSQFF. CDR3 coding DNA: TGTGCCAGCAGCTTAGCTTGGACTTCGCAGTTCTTC.

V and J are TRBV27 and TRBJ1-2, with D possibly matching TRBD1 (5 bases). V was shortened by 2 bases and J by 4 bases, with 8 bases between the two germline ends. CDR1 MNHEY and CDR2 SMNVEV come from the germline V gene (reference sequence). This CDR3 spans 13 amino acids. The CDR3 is CASSLHRSYGYTF. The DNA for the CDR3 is TGTGCCAGCAGTTTACACAGGTCCTATGGCTACACCTTC.

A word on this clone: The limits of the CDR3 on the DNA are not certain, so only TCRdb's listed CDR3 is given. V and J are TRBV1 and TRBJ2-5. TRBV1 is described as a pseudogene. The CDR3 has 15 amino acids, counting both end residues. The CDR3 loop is CTSSQDYWGRGTQYF.

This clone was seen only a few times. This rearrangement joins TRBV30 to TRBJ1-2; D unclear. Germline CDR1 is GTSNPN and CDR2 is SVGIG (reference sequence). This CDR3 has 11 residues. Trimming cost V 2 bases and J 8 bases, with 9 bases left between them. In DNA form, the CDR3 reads TGTGCCTGGAGTCGGACTGGCGGCTACACCTTC. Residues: CAWSRTGGYTF.

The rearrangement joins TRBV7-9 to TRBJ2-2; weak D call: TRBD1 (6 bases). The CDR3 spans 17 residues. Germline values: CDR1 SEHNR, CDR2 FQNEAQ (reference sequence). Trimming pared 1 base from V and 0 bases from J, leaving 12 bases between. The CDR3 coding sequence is TGTGCCAGCAGCTTAGGTGGGACAAGCACGAACACCGGGGAGCTGTTTTTT. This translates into CASSLGGTSTNTGELFF.

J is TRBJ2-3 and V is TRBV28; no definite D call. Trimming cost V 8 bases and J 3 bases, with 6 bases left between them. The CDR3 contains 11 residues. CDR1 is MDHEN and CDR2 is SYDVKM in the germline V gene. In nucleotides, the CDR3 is TGTGCCAGCGAGGTGACAGATACGCAGTATTTT. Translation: CASEVTDTQYF.

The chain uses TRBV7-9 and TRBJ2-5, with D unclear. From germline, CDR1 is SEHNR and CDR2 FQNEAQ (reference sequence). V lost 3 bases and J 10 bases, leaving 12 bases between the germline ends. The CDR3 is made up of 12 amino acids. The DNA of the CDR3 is TGTGCCAGCAGCTTCGCAGACTTACACCAGTACTTC. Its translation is CASSFADLHQYF.

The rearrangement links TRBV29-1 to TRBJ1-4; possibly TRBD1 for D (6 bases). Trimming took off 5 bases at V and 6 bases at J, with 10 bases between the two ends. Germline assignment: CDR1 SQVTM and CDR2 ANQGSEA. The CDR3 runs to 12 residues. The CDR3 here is CSVLGQYEKLFF. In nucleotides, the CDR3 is TGCAGCGTTTTAGGACAGTATGAAAAACTGTTTTTT.

CDR3 region: CSVEGTGTGSYGYTF. The CDR3 DNA sequence: TGCAGCGTTGAGGGAACCGGGACAGGGAGTTATGGCTACACCTTC. V is TRBV29-1 and J is TRBJ1-2; the match to TRBD1 covers 9 bases. The J segment lost 5 bases and the V segment lost 3 bases, leaving 10 bases of the junction unmatched. The CDR3 consists of 15 residues. Germline CDR1 and CDR2: SQVTM and ANQGSEA.

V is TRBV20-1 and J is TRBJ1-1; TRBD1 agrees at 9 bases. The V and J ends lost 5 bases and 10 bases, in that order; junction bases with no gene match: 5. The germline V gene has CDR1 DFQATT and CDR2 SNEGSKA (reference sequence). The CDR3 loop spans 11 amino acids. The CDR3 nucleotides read TGCAGTGCTGGGACAGGGTTGATAGCTTTCTTT. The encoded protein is CSAGTGLIAFF.

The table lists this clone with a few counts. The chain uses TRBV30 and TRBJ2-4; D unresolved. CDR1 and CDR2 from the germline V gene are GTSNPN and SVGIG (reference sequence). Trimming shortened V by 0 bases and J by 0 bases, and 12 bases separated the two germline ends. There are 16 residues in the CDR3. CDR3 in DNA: TGTGCCTGGAGTGTACCCAGCAGGCTAGCCAAAAACATTCAGTACTTC. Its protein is CAWSVPSRLAKNIQYF. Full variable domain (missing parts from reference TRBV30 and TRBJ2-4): SQTIHQWPATLVQPVGSPLSLECTVEGTSNPNLYWYRQAAGRGLQLLFYSVGIGQISSEVPQNLSASRPQDRQFILSSKKLLLSDSGFYLCAWSVPSRLAKNIQYFGAGTRLSVL.

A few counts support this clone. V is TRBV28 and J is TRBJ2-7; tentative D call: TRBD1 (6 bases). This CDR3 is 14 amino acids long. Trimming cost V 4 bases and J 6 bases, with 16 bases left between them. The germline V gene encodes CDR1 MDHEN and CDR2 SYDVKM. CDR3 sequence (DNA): TGTGCCAGCAGTTCCACCCGACAGGCGGGCGAGCAGTACTTC. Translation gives CASSSTRQAGEQYF.

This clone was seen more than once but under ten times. The CDR3 region has the DNA TGTGCCTGGAGTTCAGGAATCGATGAAAAACTGTTTTTT. This encodes CAWSSGIDEKLFF. This chain joins TRBV30 and TRBJ1-4, with D hard to call. Germline V gives CDR1 GTSNPN, CDR2 SVGIG (reference sequence). There are 13 residues in the CDR3. Trimming stripped 2 bases from V and 6 bases from J, with 10 bases between.

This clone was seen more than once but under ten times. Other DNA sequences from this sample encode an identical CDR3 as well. CDR3 in amino acids: CSVEGNTEAFF. CDR3 DNA sequence: TGCAGCGTTGAAGGGAACACTGAAGCTTTCTTT. V usage is TRBV29-1 and J usage is TRBJ1-1; D remains unclear. CDR1 SQVTM and CDR2 ANQGSEA come from the germline V gene. Between the trimmed V and J ends, which lost 1 base and 1 base, there was a span of 1 base. The CDR3 extends over 11 amino acids.

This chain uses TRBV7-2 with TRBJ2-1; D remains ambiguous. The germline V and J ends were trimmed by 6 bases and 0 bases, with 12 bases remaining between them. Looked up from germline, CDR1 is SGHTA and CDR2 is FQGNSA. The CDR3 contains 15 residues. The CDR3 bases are TGTGCCAGCAGTTCTGCCTTCAGCTCCTACAATGAGCAGTTCTTC. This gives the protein CASSSAFSSYNEQFF.

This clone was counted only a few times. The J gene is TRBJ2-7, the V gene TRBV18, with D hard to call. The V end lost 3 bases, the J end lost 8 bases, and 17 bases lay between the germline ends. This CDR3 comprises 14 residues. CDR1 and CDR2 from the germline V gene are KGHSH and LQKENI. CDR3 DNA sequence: TGTGCCAGCTCACCCTCCGACACCCACTTCCAGCAGTACTTC. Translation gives CASSPSDTHFQQYF.

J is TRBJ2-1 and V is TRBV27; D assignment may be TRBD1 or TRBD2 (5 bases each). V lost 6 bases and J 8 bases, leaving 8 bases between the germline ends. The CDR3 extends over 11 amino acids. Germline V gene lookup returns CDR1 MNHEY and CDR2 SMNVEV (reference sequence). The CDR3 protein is CASSRGDEQFF. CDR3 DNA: TGTGCCAGCAGCCGAGGGGATGAGCAGTTCTTC.

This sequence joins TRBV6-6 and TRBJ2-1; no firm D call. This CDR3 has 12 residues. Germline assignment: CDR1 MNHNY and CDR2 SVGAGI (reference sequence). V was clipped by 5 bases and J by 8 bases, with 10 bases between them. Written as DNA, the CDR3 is TGTGCCAGCAGTAGCACCGTAGATGAGCAGTTCTTC. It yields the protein CASSSTVDEQFF.

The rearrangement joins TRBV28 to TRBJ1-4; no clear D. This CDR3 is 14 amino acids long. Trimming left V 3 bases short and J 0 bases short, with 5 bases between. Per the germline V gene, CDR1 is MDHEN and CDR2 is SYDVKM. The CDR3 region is CASSLLATNEKLFF. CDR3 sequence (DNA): TGTGCCAGCAGTTTGCTAGCAACTAATGAAAAACTGTTTTTT.

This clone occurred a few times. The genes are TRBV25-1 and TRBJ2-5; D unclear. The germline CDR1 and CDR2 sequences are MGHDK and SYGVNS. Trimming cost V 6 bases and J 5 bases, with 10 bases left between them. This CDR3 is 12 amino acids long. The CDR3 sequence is CASRRNAETQYF. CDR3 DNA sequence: TGTGCCAGCAGAAGGAACGCTGAGACCCAGTACTTC.